Listed below are T cell receptor beta chains from one sample, sequenced in a study of blood T cells in healthy people across ages. TCRdb re-analysed the 5' RACE reads in MiXCR, keeping a single row per CDR3 protein. The table includes approximately 600,000 distinct CDR3 sequences, 58% detected once. Sequenced material: blood. The receptors were gathered from a man in his 60s in good health. The CDR3 runs from the conserved cysteine through the conserved F or W. Each record gives: D gene, V gene, clone size, J gene, CDR3 DNA, CDR3 protein. D genes are given only for firm matches. Clone size, where shown, is once, few, many, or a class for clones that have expanded.

d_call: NA; v_call: TRBV18; clone_size: few; j_call: TRBJ1-1; cdr3_nt: TGTGCCAGCTCACCATTAGGTTCAGAAGCTTTCTTT; cdr3_aa: CASSPLGSEAFF
d_call: TRBD2; v_call: TRBV7-2; clone_size: NA; j_call: TRBJ2-4; cdr3_nt: TGTGCCAACAGCCACCCGGGACTAACCCGGAAAAACATTCAGTACTTC; cdr3_aa: CANSHPGLTRKNIQYF
d_call: NA; v_call: TRBV12-3/TRBV12-4; clone_size: few; j_call: TRBJ2-3; cdr3_nt: TGTGCCAGCTGTCGGGGGATCTCAGATACGCAGTATTTT; cdr3_aa: CASCRGISDTQYF
d_call: NA; v_call: TRBV20-1; clone_size: few; j_call: TRBJ2-3; cdr3_nt: TGCAGTGCTAGAGGAGGGACGGGCACAGATACGCAGTATTTT; cdr3_aa: CSARGGTGTDTQYF
d_call: NA; v_call: TRBV28; clone_size: NA; j_call: TRBJ1-5; cdr3_nt: TGTGCCAGCAGTATGACAGGTAGCAATCAGCCCCAGCATTTT; cdr3_aa: CASSMTGSNQPQHF
d_call: NA; v_call: TRBV6-1; clone_size: NA; j_call: TRBJ2-5; cdr3_nt: TGTGCCAGCAGTGAAGCCATAGGGACAATCCAAGAGACCCAGTACTTC; cdr3_aa: CASSEAIGTIQETQYF
d_call: NA; v_call: TRBV3-1; clone_size: NA; j_call: TRBJ1-2; cdr3_nt: TGTGCCAGCAGCCAAGACAGGGTCCTTAGGAGTGGCTACACCTTC; cdr3_aa: CASSQDRVLRSGYTF
d_call: NA; v_call: TRBV21-1; clone_size: NA; j_call: TRBJ2-4; cdr3_nt: TGTGCCAGCAGCAAGCGGGTTCCCCTAGCCAAAAACATTCAGTACTTC; cdr3_aa: CASSKRVPLAKNIQYF
d_call: TRBD1; v_call: TRBV20-1; clone_size: few; j_call: TRBJ2-5; cdr3_nt: TGCAGTGCTAGGAACAGGGGGAGGGAGACCCAGTACTTC; cdr3_aa: CSARNRGRETQYF
d_call: NA; v_call: TRBV20-1; clone_size: few; j_call: TRBJ2-1; cdr3_nt: TGCAGTGCAAGACAGGCCTCCTACAATGAGCAGTTCTTC; cdr3_aa: CSARQASYNEQFF
d_call: NA; v_call: TRBV5-1; clone_size: NA; j_call: TRBJ2-7; cdr3_nt: TGCGCCAGCAGCTTGGAGGGACGGAACTACGAGCAGTACTTC; cdr3_aa: CASSLEGRNYEQYF
d_call: TRBD1; v_call: TRBV20-1; clone_size: NA; j_call: TRBJ2-1; cdr3_nt: TGCAGTGCCGACCGGGACAGGGGTGTTATCGATGAGCAGTTCTTC; cdr3_aa: CSADRDRGVIDEQFF
d_call: TRBD2; v_call: TRBV7-2; clone_size: few; j_call: TRBJ2-1; cdr3_nt: TGTGCCAGCAGCTTAAGCGGGGGGGCCAATGAGCAGTTCTTC; cdr3_aa: CASSLSGGANEQFF
d_call: NA; v_call: TRBV5-5; clone_size: once; j_call: TRBJ2-2; cdr3_nt: TGTGCCAGCAGCCCCTGGGGAAGCGCCCTGAACACCGGGGAGCTGTTTTTT; cdr3_aa: CASSPWGSALNTGELFF
d_call: TRBD1; v_call: TRBV7-6; clone_size: few; j_call: TRBJ2-3; cdr3_nt: TGTGCCAGCAGCTTAGAAATCACAGGGGGCGTCGCAGATACGCAGTATTTT; cdr3_aa: CASSLEITGGVADTQYF
d_call: NA; v_call: TRBV5-1; clone_size: few; j_call: TRBJ2-7; cdr3_nt: TGCGCCAGCAGAAACACGGCGGGCTACGAGCAGTACTTC; cdr3_aa: CASRNTAGYEQYF
d_call: NA; v_call: TRBV4-2; clone_size: NA; j_call: TRBJ1-1; cdr3_nt: TGTGCCAGCAGTCGTCAGAGGAGCACTGAAGCTTTCTTT; cdr3_aa: CASSRQRSTEAFF
d_call: TRBD1; v_call: TRBV7-9; clone_size: few; j_call: TRBJ2-5; cdr3_nt: TGTGCCAGCAGCTTAACTCTACAGGGGGCAAGAGAGACCCAGTACTTC; cdr3_aa: CASSLTLQGARETQYF
d_call: NA; v_call: TRBV20-1; clone_size: NA; j_call: TRBJ1-2; cdr3_nt: TGCAGTGCTAGAGTTACGGTTCCTGATTCCTATGGCTACACCTTC; cdr3_aa: CSARVTVPDSYGYTF
d_call: NA; v_call: TRBV27; clone_size: NA; j_call: TRBJ2-1; cdr3_nt: TGTGCCAGCAGTAGCCGCCGGGCTAGCATCGATGAGCAGTTCTTC; cdr3_aa: CASSSRRASIDEQFF
d_call: NA; v_call: TRBV28; clone_size: NA; j_call: TRBJ2-7; cdr3_nt: TGTGCCAGCAGGAACCCTCAGGGGAACGAGCAGTACTTC; cdr3_aa: CASRNPQGNEQYF
d_call: NA; v_call: TRBV20-1; clone_size: few; j_call: TRBJ2-1; cdr3_nt: TGCAGTGCTGCTGCCCTTTTAATTTACAATGAGCAGTTCTTC; cdr3_aa: CSAAALLIYNEQFF
d_call: NA; v_call: TRBV20-1; clone_size: NA; j_call: TRBJ2-5; cdr3_nt: TGCAGTGCTAGAGATCTCGCAGCACAAGAGACCCAGTACTTC; cdr3_aa: CSARDLAAQETQYF
d_call: TRBD1; v_call: TRBV20-1; clone_size: many; j_call: TRBJ2-1; cdr3_nt: TGCAGTGTCAGCCGACAGGGGACGCATGAGCAGTTCTTC; cdr3_aa: CSVSRQGTHEQFF
d_call: NA; v_call: TRBV12-3/TRBV12-4; clone_size: NA; j_call: TRBJ2-2; cdr3_nt: TGTGCCAGCAGACATAGTGCTGCGGGGTATACCGGGGAGCTGTTTTTT; cdr3_aa: CASRHSAAGYTGELFF
d_call: NA; v_call: TRBV5-1; clone_size: NA; j_call: TRBJ2-5; cdr3_nt: TGCGCCGCCGCGATCACGCGCGCTGCGGGGGAGACCCAGTACTTC; cdr3_aa: CAAAITRAAGETQYF
d_call: TRBD1; v_call: TRBV2; clone_size: few; j_call: TRBJ1-2; cdr3_nt: TGTGCCAGCAGTGCCGGACAGGTTCCCGGCTATGGCTACACCTTC; cdr3_aa: CASSAGQVPGYGYTF
d_call: NA; v_call: TRBV5-6; clone_size: few; j_call: TRBJ2-7; cdr3_nt: TGTGCCAGCAGCGTGACTTCCTACGAGCAGTACTTC; cdr3_aa: CASSVTSYEQYF
d_call: NA; v_call: TRBV28; clone_size: NA; j_call: TRBJ2-5; cdr3_nt: TGTGCCAGCGCGGCTAGAGAGACCCAGTACTTC; cdr3_aa: CASAARETQYF
d_call: TRBD1; v_call: TRBV28; clone_size: many; j_call: TRBJ2-5; cdr3_nt: TGTGCCAGCACATCCAGGGGGCTCGGGGAGACCCAGTACTTC; cdr3_aa: CASTSRGLGETQYF
d_call: TRBD1; v_call: TRBV18; clone_size: few; j_call: TRBJ2-7; cdr3_nt: TGTGCCAGCTCACCAAGGGGACAGGGATACGAGCAGTACTTC; cdr3_aa: CASSPRGQGYEQYF
d_call: TRBD1; v_call: TRBV4-3; clone_size: few; j_call: TRBJ2-1; cdr3_nt: TGCGCCAGCAGCCGGGGACAGGGAGGGAATGAGCAGTTCTTC; cdr3_aa: CASSRGQGGNEQFF
d_call: TRBD2; v_call: TRBV12-3/TRBV12-4; clone_size: NA; j_call: TRBJ2-3; cdr3_nt: TGTGCCAGCAGTCACGGCCTCCTTAGCGGGGGCGCAGATATGCAATATTTT; cdr3_aa: CASSHGLLSGGADMQYF
d_call: TRBD2; v_call: TRBV28; clone_size: NA; j_call: TRBJ2-1; cdr3_nt: TGTGCCAGCAGTTTTTTTCGGGGGGGGGCTCCCAATGAGCAGTTCTTC; cdr3_aa: CASSFFRGGAPNEQFF
d_call: TRBD2; v_call: TRBV14; clone_size: NA; j_call: TRBJ2-3; cdr3_nt: TGTGCCAGCAGCCAACTGACTAGCGGGCTTGCAGATACGCAGTATTTT; cdr3_aa: CASSQLTSGLADTQYF
d_call: NA; v_call: TRBV4-3; clone_size: NA; j_call: TRBJ1-2; cdr3_nt: TGCGCCAGCAGCCAAGATCGAGGGGGGGCGAACTATGGCTACACCTTC; cdr3_aa: CASSQDRGGANYGYTF
d_call: TRBD1; v_call: TRBV29-1; clone_size: NA; j_call: TRBJ2-3; cdr3_nt: TGCAGCGGAGACAGGGGGGGGGATACGCAGTATTTT; cdr3_aa: CSGDRGGDTQYF
d_call: TRBD1; v_call: TRBV5-4; clone_size: NA; j_call: TRBJ1-5; cdr3_nt: TGTGCCAGCAGCTTGACAGGGGCCCCCTATCAGCCCCAGCATTTT; cdr3_aa: CASSLTGAPYQPQHF
d_call: NA; v_call: TRBV6-6; clone_size: NA; j_call: TRBJ1-6; cdr3_nt: TGTGCCAGCAGTTACGGGACACAATATAATTCACCCCTCCACTTT; cdr3_aa: CASSYGTQYNSPLHF
d_call: NA; v_call: TRBV5-1; clone_size: few; j_call: TRBJ2-4; cdr3_nt: TGCGCCAGCAGCTTGACAGGGTACGAAGGGGCCAAAAACATTCAGTACTTC; cdr3_aa: CASSLTGYEGAKNIQYF
d_call: NA; v_call: TRBV2; clone_size: once; j_call: TRBJ1-1; cdr3_nt: TGTGCCAGCAGTGAAAGAGCGATCACTGAAGCTTTCTTT; cdr3_aa: CASSERAITEAFF
d_call: NA; v_call: TRBV25-1; clone_size: NA; j_call: TRBJ1-6; cdr3_nt: TGTGCCAGCACCCTGGCGGGGCTATATAATTCACCCCTCCACTTT; cdr3_aa: CASTLAGLYNSPLHF
d_call: NA; v_call: TRBV10-3; clone_size: few; j_call: TRBJ2-5; cdr3_nt: TGTGCCATCAGTGAGTCGAAACAGGGTTTCACGGAGACCCAGTACTTC; cdr3_aa: CAISESKQGFTETQYF
d_call: NA; v_call: TRBV10-1; clone_size: NA; j_call: TRBJ2-3; cdr3_nt: TGCGCCAGCAGTGGGCCCATATCAGATACGCAGTATTTT; cdr3_aa: CASSGPISDTQYF
d_call: NA; v_call: TRBV5-1; clone_size: once; j_call: TRBJ1-6; cdr3_nt: TGCGCCAGCAGCGACACAGGGTCGTCCTATAATTCACCCCTCCACTTT; cdr3_aa: CASSDTGSSYNSPLHF
d_call: TRBD2; v_call: TRBV12-3/TRBV12-4; clone_size: few; j_call: TRBJ2-5; cdr3_nt: TGTGCCAGCAGTTCCTCCCAGAGCGGCGGGGGTGAGACCCAGTACTTC; cdr3_aa: CASSSSQSGGGETQYF
d_call: TRBD1; v_call: TRBV29-1; clone_size: few; j_call: TRBJ2-5; cdr3_nt: TGCAGCGTCGCGACAGGGGGCCGGCTAGAGACCCAGTACTTC; cdr3_aa: CSVATGGRLETQYF
d_call: TRBD1; v_call: TRBV5-1; clone_size: NA; j_call: TRBJ2-3; cdr3_nt: TGCGCCAGCAGCTCCTCGGACAGGGCCACAGATACGCAGTATTTT; cdr3_aa: CASSSSDRATDTQYF
d_call: TRBD1; v_call: TRBV29-1; clone_size: NA; j_call: TRBJ2-7; cdr3_nt: TGCAGCGTGATCAGGGGGCGTTACAATGAGCAGTACTTC; cdr3_aa: CSVIRGRYNEQYF
d_call: NA; v_call: TRBV27; clone_size: few; j_call: TRBJ1-4; cdr3_nt: TGTGCCAGCAGCTCCCGGGGACTGCTTAATGAAAAACTGTTTTTT; cdr3_aa: CASSSRGLLNEKLFF
d_call: NA; v_call: TRBV20-1; clone_size: NA; j_call: TRBJ1-1; cdr3_nt: TGCAGTGCTAGAGGTGGGGGAACGAACACTGAAGCTTTCTTT; cdr3_aa: CSARGGGTNTEAFF
d_call: NA; v_call: TRBV20-1; clone_size: NA; j_call: TRBJ1-1; cdr3_nt: TGCAGTGCTAGAGGAGGGTATGAAGCTTTCTTT; cdr3_aa: CSARGGYEAFF
d_call: TRBD1; v_call: TRBV6-6; clone_size: NA; j_call: TRBJ1-2; cdr3_nt: TGTGCCAGCAGTTACTCCGACAGGGTGAGGGTCTATGGCTACACCTTC; cdr3_aa: CASSYSDRVRVYGYTF